Listed below are T cell receptor beta chains from one sample, sequenced in a study of blood T cell repertoires in COVID-19. Using immunoSEQ multiplex PCR, the repertoire was profiled, and TCRdb retains in-frame clones only, with some absent. The profile shows roughly 100,000 clones, about 85% of them singletons. The specimen was peripheral blood. The receptors stem from a man aged 50 to 59 in a cohort sampled during active COVID-19. The conserved cysteine and the conserved F or W are not part of the CDR3 here.

TRBV5-1 ASSSESGLAGWTDTQY
TRBV24-1 ATSDPLFGRTYT
TRBV11-2 ASSSGTTYEQY
TRBV29-1 SGGNRQKYGYT
TRBV7-2 ASSLYSGGTGELF
TRBV18 ASSRYTGEDTEAF
TRBV5-1 ASSPSRNEQF
TRBV2 ASLVESSPLH
TRBV19 ASSLQGRYNYGYT
TRBV28 ASRRQGYGSPLH
TRBV5-1 ASSYSTGGPNYGYT
TRBV15 ATSLGTLGENEQY
TRBV2 ASQRGFGEKLF
TRBV27 ASSFLGTGWMNEQF
TRBV10-3 AISVEIKDTQY
TRBV5-1 ASSLAKTATGITGELF
TRBV6-1 ASSDGGRATQY
TRBV5-4 ASSPTSGGARGLDEQF
TRBV4-1 ASSPLAATSTDTQY
TRBV5-4 ASSNAKTQY